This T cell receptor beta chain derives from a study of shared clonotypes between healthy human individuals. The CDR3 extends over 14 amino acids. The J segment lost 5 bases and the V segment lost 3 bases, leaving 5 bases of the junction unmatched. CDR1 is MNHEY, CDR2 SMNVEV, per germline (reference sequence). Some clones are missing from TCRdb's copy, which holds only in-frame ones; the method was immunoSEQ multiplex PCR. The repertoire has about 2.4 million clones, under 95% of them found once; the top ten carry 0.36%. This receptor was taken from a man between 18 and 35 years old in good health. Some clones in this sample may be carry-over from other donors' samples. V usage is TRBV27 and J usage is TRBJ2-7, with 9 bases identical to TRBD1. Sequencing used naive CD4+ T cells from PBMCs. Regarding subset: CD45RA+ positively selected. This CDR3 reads CASSFSGQGDEQYF. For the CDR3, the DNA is TGTGCCAGCAGTTTTTCGGGACAGGGTGACGAGCAGTACTTC.